This T cell receptor (beta chain) was recovered during a study of T-cell memory formation after mild COVID-19. Overall study context: TCR clusters were mostly confined to one donor each.

This clonotype was detected only a few times. Its target is unknown. Per the germline V gene, CDR1 is SGHTA and CDR2 is FQGTGA. CDR3 size: 13 residues. V lost 5 bases and J lost 4, with 9 bases in between. Notes on the study in general: Some clones that responded were present in memory (sampled pre-infection), which suggests cross-reactive memory joined.

Using its own MiXCR run on the 5' RACE reads, TCRdb lists one record per CDR3 protein. The data hold 400,000 to 550,000 distinct CDR3 sequences, with roughly 25% observed a single time. This chain connects TRBV7-3 to TRBJ1-3; a weak D match, TRBD1 (5 bases). The sequencing input was PBMCs or a T cell subset sorted from them (not recorded which). The source of this sequence is an adult woman who had mild COVID-19 (a few samples of this study predate the infection). Cell type and time point are not known. This chain's CDR3 is CASSGGPGNTIYF. CDR3 nucleotide sequence: TGTGCCAGCAGCGGGGGTCCAGGAAACACCATATATTTT.